This T cell receptor beta chain was observed in a study of identical twins. One entry per CDR3 protein, called by TCRdb with MiXCR from the 5' RACE reads. In the table there are about 530,000 distinct CDR3 sequences, about a fifth of which are singletons. J was trimmed by 7 bases and V by 1 base; bases with no gene match: 4. CDR3 length: 14 amino acids. Germline V gene lookup returns CDR1 PRHDT and CDR2 FYEKMQ (reference sequence). This clonotype appeared a few times. This sample was shared with a second study, whose subject was yellow fever vaccine responses in identical twins.

Material: CD4+ T cells sorted from blood. This chain joins TRBV13 and TRBJ2-1; TRBD2 matches 7 bases. The receptor comes from a woman between 18 and 29 years old in good health. DNA for the CDR3: TGTGCCAGCAGCTTAGCGGGACTACGGAATGAGCAGTTCTTC. Its protein product is CASSLAGLRNEQFF.